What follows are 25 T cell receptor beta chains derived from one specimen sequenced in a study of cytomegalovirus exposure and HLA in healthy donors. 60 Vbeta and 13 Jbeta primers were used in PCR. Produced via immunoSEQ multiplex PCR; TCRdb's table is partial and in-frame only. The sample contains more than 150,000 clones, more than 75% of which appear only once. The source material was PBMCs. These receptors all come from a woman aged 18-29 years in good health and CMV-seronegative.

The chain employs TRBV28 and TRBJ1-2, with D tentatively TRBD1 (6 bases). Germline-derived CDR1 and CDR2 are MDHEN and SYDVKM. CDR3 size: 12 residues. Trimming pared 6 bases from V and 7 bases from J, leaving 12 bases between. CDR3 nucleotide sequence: TGTGCCAGCAGCGTACAGGGTTGTGGCTACACCTTC. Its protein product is CASSVQGCGYTF.

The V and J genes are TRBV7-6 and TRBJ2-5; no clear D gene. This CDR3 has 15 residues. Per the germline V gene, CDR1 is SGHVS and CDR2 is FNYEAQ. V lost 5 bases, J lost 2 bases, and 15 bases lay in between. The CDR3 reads CASSLLPGSQETQYF. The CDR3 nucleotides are TGTGCCAGCAGCCTTCTGCCAGGTTCGCAAGAGACCCAGTACTTC.

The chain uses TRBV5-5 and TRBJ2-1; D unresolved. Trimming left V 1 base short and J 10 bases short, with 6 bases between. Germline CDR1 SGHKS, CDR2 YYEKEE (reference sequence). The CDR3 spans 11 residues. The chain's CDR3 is CASSLLLEQFF. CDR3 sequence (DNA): TGTGCCAGCAGCTTGCTCTTGGAGCAGTTCTTC.

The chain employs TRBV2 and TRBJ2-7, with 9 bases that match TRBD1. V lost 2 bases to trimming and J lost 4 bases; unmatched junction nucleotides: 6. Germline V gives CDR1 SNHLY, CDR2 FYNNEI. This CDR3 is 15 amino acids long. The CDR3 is CASSEKGTGRYEQYF. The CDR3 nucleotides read TGTGCCAGCAGTGAAAAGGGGACAGGGAGGTACGAGCAGTACTTC.

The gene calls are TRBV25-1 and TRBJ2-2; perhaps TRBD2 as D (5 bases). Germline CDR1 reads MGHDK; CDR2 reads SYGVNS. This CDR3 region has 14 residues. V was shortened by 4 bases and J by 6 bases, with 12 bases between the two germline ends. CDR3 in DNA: TGTGCCAGCAGTGTTCCGGGGTTTCCCGGGGAGCTGTTTTTT. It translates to CASSVPGFPGELFF.

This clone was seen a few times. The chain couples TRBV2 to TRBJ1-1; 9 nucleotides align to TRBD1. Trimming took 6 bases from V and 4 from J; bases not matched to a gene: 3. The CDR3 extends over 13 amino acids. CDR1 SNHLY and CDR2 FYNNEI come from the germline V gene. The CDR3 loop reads CASSLTGGTEAFF. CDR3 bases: TGTGCCAGCAGCCTGACAGGGGGCACTGAAGCTTTCTTT.

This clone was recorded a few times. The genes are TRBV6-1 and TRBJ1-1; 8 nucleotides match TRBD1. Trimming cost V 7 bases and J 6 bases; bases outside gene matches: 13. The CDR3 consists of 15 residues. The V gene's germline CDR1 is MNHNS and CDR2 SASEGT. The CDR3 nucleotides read TGTGCCAGCAACCACGGACAGGGTGGCGGACCTGAAGCTTTCTTT. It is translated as CASNHGQGGGPEAFF.

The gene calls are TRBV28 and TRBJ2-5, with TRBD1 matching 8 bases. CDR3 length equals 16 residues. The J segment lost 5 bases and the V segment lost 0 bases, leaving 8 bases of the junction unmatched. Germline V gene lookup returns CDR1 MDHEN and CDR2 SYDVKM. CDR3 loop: CASSLWTGVSLETQYF. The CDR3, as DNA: TGTGCCAGCAGTTTATGGACAGGGGTTTCTTTGGAGACCCAGTACTTC.

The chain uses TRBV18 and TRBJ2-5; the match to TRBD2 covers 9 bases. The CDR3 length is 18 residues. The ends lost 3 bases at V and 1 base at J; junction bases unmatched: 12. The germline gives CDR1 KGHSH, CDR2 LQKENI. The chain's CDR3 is CASSPTKDLAGVQETQYF. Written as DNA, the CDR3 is TGTGCCAGCTCACCGACTAAAGATTTAGCGGGAGTCCAAGAGACCCAGTACTTC.

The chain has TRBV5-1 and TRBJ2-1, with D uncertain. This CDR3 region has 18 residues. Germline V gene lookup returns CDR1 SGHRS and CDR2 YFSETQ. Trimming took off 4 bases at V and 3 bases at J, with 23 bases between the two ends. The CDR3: CASSRLRVGRGNYNEQFF. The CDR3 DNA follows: TGCGCCAGCAGCCGCCTCCGGGTCGGCAGAGGCAACTACAATGAGCAGTTCTTC.

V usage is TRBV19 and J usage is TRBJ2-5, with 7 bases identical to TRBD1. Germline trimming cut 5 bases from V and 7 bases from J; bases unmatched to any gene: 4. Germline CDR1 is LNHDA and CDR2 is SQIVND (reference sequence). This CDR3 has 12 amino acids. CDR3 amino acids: CASSPAGGTQYF. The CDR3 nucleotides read TGTGCCAGTAGTCCGGCAGGGGGGACCCAGTACTTC.

CDR3 DNA: TGCGCCAGCAGTGTGTTAGGGGGCACAGATACGCAGTATTTT. This codes for CASSVLGGTDTQYF. The V call is TRBV10-2, the J call TRBJ2-3; the D gene is possibly TRBD1 (5 bases). Trimming cost V 4 bases and J 1 base, with 9 bases left between them. Germline V gene data show CDR1 as WSHSY and CDR2 as SAAADI. CDR3 length equals 14 residues.

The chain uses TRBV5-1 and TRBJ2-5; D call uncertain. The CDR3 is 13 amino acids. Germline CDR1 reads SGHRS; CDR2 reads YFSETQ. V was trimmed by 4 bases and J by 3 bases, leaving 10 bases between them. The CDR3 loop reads CASSAQVEETQYF. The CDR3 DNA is TGCGCCAGCAGCGCTCAGGTGGAAGAGACCCAGTACTTC.

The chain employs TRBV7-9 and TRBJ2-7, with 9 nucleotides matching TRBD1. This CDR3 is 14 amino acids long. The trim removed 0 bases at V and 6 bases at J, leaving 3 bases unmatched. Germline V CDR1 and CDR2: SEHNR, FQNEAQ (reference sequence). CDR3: CASSLAETGGEQYF. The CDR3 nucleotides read TGTGCCAGCAGCTTAGCGGAGACAGGGGGCGAGCAGTACTTC.

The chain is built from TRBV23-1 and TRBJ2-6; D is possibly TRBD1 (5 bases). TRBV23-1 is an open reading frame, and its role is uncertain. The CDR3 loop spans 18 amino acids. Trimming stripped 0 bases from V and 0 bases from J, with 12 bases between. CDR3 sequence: CASSQSGQINSGANVLTF. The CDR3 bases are TGCGCCAGCAGTCAATCGGGGCAGATTAACTCTGGGGCCAACGTCCTGACTTTC.

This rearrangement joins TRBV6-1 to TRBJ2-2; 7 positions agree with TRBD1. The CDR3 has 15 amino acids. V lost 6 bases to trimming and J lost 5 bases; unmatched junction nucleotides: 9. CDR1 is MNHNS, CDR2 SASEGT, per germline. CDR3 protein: CASRLTTGWTGELFF. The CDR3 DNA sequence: TGTGCCAGCAGGCTTACGACAGGGTGGACCGGGGAGCTGTTTTTT.

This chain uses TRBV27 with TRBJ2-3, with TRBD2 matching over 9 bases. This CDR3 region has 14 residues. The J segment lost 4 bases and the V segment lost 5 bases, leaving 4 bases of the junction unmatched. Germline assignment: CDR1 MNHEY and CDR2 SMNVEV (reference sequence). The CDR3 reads CASSGAGGPDTQYF. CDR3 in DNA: TGTGCCAGCAGTGGGGCGGGGGGGCCAGATACGCAGTATTTT.

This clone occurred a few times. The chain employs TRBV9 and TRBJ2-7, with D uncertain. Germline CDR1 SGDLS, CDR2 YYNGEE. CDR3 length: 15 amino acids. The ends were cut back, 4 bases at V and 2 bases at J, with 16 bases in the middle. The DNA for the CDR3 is TGTGCCAGCAGCCGCGAGGAAGTCGGAACCTACGAGCAGTACTTC. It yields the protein CASSREEVGTYEQYF.

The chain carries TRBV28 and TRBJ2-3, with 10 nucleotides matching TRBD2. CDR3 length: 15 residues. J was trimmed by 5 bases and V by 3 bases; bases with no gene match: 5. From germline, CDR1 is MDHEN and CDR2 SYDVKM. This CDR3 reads CASSFLSGGGDTQYF. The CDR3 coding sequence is TGTGCCAGCAGTTTTCTGAGCGGGGGGGGAGATACGCAGTATTTT.

The CDR3 DNA reads TGTGCCAGCAGCCAAGTAATTGGAGCTGGGGCCAACGTCCTGACTTTC. It is translated as CASSQVIGAGANVLTF. The rearrangement links TRBV5-4 to TRBJ2-6; D call uncertain. Germline lookup yields CDR1 SGHNT and CDR2 YYREEE (reference sequence). The CDR3 length is 16 residues. Trimming took 4 bases from V and 2 from J, leaving 13 bases between them.

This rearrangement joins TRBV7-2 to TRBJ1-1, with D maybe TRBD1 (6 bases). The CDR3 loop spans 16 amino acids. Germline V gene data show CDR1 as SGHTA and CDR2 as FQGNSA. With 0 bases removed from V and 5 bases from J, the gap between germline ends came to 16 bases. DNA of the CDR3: TGTGCCAGCAGCTTAGCAGCGGGACACAGGGTAACTGAAGCTTTCTTT. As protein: CASSLAAGHRVTEAFF.

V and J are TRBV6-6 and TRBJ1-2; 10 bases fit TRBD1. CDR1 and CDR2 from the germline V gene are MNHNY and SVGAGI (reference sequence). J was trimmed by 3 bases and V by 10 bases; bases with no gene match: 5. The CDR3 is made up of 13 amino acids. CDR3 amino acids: CAITGTGDYGYTF. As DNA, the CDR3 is TGTGCCATAACCGGGACAGGGGACTATGGCTACACCTTC.

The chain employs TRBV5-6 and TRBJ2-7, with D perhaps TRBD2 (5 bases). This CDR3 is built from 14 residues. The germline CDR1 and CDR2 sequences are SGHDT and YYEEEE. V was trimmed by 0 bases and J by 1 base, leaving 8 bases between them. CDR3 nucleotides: TGTGCCAGCAGCTTGGCTAGCCTATCCTACGAGCAGTACTTC. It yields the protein CASSLASLSYEQYF.

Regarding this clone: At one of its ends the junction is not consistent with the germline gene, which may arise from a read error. DNA for the CDR3: TGCGCCAGCAGTTTGGGTGGGAGGGGGGCGGTTGAAGCTTTCTTT. Translated, it gives CASSLGGRGAVEAFF. This chain connects TRBV5-1 to TRBJ1-1, with D possibly TRBD1 on 6 matching bases. This CDR3 is built from 15 residues. Germline V gives CDR1 SGHRS, CDR2 YFSETQ. The variable domain in full, completed from reference TRBV5-1 and TRBJ1-1, reads KAGVTQTPRYLIKTRGQQVTLSCSPISGHRSVSWYQQTPGQGLQFLFEYFSETQRNKGNFPGRFSGRQFSNSRSEMNVSTLELGDSALYLCASSLGGRGAVEAFFGQGTRLTVV.

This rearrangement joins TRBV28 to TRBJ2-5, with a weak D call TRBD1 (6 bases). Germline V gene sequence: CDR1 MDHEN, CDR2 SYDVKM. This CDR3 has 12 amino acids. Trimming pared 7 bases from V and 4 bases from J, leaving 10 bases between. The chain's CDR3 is CASTGDAETQYF. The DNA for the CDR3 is TGTGCCAGCACAGGGGACGCAGAGACCCAGTACTTC.